The source of this T cell receptor beta chain is a study of T cells expressing NK-cell markers. Study-wide results and caveats: These clonotypes, the leaders elsewhere, also led the CD3+CD56-NKG2C+ fraction in a handful of donors.

As to this clonotype: Its specificity is unknown.

This CDR3 is 14 amino acids long. TCRdb re-called the 5' RACE reads; one entry per CDR3 protein, DNA not given. This sample's table has over 120,000 distinct CDR3 sequences. This receptor was obtained from a man between 18 and 29 years old in good health. Sample: blood T cells: a sorted CD56 or NKG2C T cell subset, CD4+ or CD8+ T cells, or bulk PBMC T cells (not recorded which). This rearrangement joins TRBV12-3 or TRBV12-4 to TRBJ1-1; with no DNA, the TCRdb D assignment of TRBD1 cannot be verified. CDR3 sequence: CASSPQQVFPEAFF.